Below are 32 T cell receptor beta chains sequenced from a single sample in a study of beta chain features in type 1 diabetes. Study-wide points: Researchers report that Type 1 diabetes patients had moderately but significantly shorter TCRB CDR3s across all four CD4+ subsets.

The investigators reverse transcribed all of the isolated RNA, so they sequenced expressed TCRB transcripts. Using immunoSEQ multiplex PCR, the repertoire was profiled, and TCRdb retains in-frame clones only, with some absent. Of about 640,000 clones in the sample, approximately 13% were seen once. Which antigens these TCRs recognize remains unknown. What was sequenced was naive CD4+ T cells from blood. The receptor source for this set is a young man with type 1 diabetes.

This chain links TRBV9 with TRBJ1-2; TRBD1 is a possible D gene (5 bases). The germline V gene has CDR1 SGDLS and CDR2 YYNGEE. Deletions cut 3 bases from V and 4 bases from J, with 13 bases between. CDR3 size: 14 residues. CDR3 in DNA: TGTGCCAGCAGCGAGGGGCCCTCGGGCTATGGCTACACCTTC. It specifies CASSEGPSGYGYTF.

This clone was seen a handful of times. The chain carries TRBV19 and TRBJ1-3; D not certain. CDR1 and CDR2 from the germline V gene are LNHDA and SQIVND (reference sequence). Trimming removed 7 bases from V and 0 bases from J, with 22 bases in between. The CDR3 has 18 residues. In DNA, the CDR3 is TGTGCCAGTACCCCATCTGGGGAGGGTGCTCCCTCTGGAAACACCATATATTTT. As protein: CASTPSGEGAPSGNTIYF.

This clone was detected only a few times. The rearrangement joins TRBV5-1 to TRBJ1-1; D not resolved. V lost 6 bases and J 2 bases, leaving 17 bases between the germline ends. CDR1 is SGHRS, CDR2 YFSETQ, per germline. CDR3 size: 15 residues. The CDR3 loop reads CASNLEVHTNTEAFF. In nucleotides, the CDR3 is TGCGCCAGCAATTTAGAGGTACACACAAACACTGAAGCTTTCTTT.

In its sample, this clone was seen a few times. The same CDR3 also results from other DNA sequences found in this sample. The chain has TRBV9 and TRBJ2-3, with 8 bases that match TRBD2. This CDR3 is built from 15 residues. V lost 0 bases, J lost 3 bases, and 3 bases stayed unmatched. CDR1 is SGDLS and CDR2 is YYNGEE in the germline V gene. DNA of the CDR3: TGTGCCAGCAGCGTAGCTGGCGGGGGGACAGATACGCAGTATTTT. Translation: CASSVAGGGTDTQYF.

The chain joins TRBV6-6 to TRBJ1-2, with D hard to call. CDR3 length: 15 amino acids. V lost 0 bases to trimming and J lost 0 bases, with 8 bases between them. Germline loops: CDR1 MNHNY, CDR2 SVGAGI (reference sequence). CDR3 bases: TGTGCCAGCAGTTACTCCCAAGGGACTAACTATGGCTACACCTTC. Translated, it gives CASSYSQGTNYGYTF.

The chain is built from TRBV19 and TRBJ1-1; D might be TRBD1 (6 bases). Germline values: CDR1 LNHDA, CDR2 SQIVND (reference sequence). The CDR3 covers 14 residues. V was pared by 9 bases and J by 4 bases, with 18 bases between. In nucleotides, the CDR3 is TGTGCCAGCGGGGGGCGAACTATGGCCACTGAAGCTTTCTTT. It yields the protein CASGGRTMATEAFF.

This chain uses TRBV25-1 with TRBJ2-3; D perhaps matches TRBD2 (5 bases). CDR1 and CDR2 from the germline V gene are MGHDK and SYGVNS. The V end lost 2 bases, the J end lost 2 bases, and 8 bases lay between the germline ends. This CDR3 is built from 14 residues. The CDR3 bases are TGTGCCAGCAGTGAAAGCGGATCCACAGATACGCAGTATTTT. Translated: CASSESGSTDTQYF.

This clone was detected once. The CDR3 region is CASSPSPGLSPLHF. Here the CDR3 DNA reads TGTGCCAGCAGCCCGAGTCCAGGGCTATCACCCCTCCACTTT. J is TRBJ1-6 and V is TRBV7-3, with D tentatively TRBD1 (5 bases). Germline V lookup: CDR1 SGHTA, CDR2 FQGTGA. V was trimmed by 5 bases and J by 10 bases, leaving 15 bases between them. This CDR3 contains 14 residues.

The J gene is TRBJ2-7, the V gene TRBV2; TRBD2 matches 11 bases. CDR3 length: 16 residues. In germline, CDR1 is SNHLY, CDR2 FYNNEI. J lost 2 bases, V lost 4 bases, and 7 bases had no gene match. CDR3 amino acids: CASSALAGGGAYEQYF. CDR3 nucleotides: TGTGCCAGCAGTGCCCTAGCGGGGGGAGGTGCCTACGAGCAGTACTTC.

This clone has only a few counts. This chain links TRBV5-1 with TRBJ2-7; possible D gene TRBD1, 6 bases. CDR3 length: 17 residues. Trimming shortened V by 0 bases and J by 7 bases, and 23 bases separated the two germline ends. Germline assignment: CDR1 SGHRS and CDR2 YFSETQ. In nucleotides, the CDR3 is TGCGCCAGCAGCTTGGCCCTTACAGGGTCGTCTCTGGGGGAGCAGTACTTC. Residues: CASSLALTGSSLGEQYF.

This sequence joins TRBV10-3 and TRBJ2-3, with D hard to call. The germline V gene has CDR1 ENHRY and CDR2 SYGVKD. The CDR3 has 13 amino acids. Trimming pared 6 bases from V and 1 base from J, leaving 8 bases between. CDR3 in DNA: TGTGCCATCAGAGACAAACGCACAGATACGCAGTATTTT. Translating it yields CAIRDKRTDTQYF.

The V and J genes are TRBV7-2 and TRBJ2-1; 10 nucleotides agree with TRBD1. Trimming at V came to 5 bases and at J to 6 bases, leaving 13 bases not matched to a gene. The CDR3 covers 17 residues. The germline V gene encodes CDR1 SGHTA and CDR2 FQGNSA. CDR3 nucleotides: TGTGCCAGCAGCACCCGACAGGGGGCGGGTGGTACCAATGAGCAGTTCTTC. It is translated as CASSTRQGAGGTNEQFF.

This clone was seen more than once but under ten times. The chain combines TRBV18 with TRBJ2-2; D ambiguous. The ends were cut back, 6 bases at V and 2 bases at J, with 16 bases in the middle. This CDR3 is 16 amino acids long. Germline values: CDR1 KGHSH, CDR2 LQKENI. The CDR3 reads CASSHEEGTNTGELFF. Here the CDR3 DNA reads TGTGCCAGCTCCCATGAGGAAGGAACAAACACCGGGGAGCTGTTTTTT.

In this sample, this clone turned up a few times. The rearrangement uses TRBV7-3 and TRBJ1-2; no firm D call. CDR1 SGHTA and CDR2 FQGTGA come from the germline V gene. This CDR3 contains 12 residues. Trimming left V 1 base short and J 6 bases short, with 6 bases between. The CDR3 sequence: CASSLNGDGYTF. The CDR3 DNA reads as TGTGCCAGCAGCTTAAACGGGGATGGCTACACCTTC.

This clone was detected only a few times. The chain links TRBV29-1 to TRBJ1-2; weak D call: TRBD1 (5 bases). Germline lookup yields CDR1 SQVTM and CDR2 ANQGSEA. Trimming pared 3 bases from V and 7 bases from J, leaving 21 bases between. CDR3 size: 15 residues. This CDR3 is CSVDPSGRALFGYTF. CDR3 sequence (DNA): TGCAGCGTTGACCCCAGCGGCAGGGCTCTATTTGGCTACACCTTC.

The chain has TRBV9 and TRBJ2-1, with D maybe TRBD2 (6 bases). Per the germline V gene, CDR1 is SGDLS and CDR2 is YYNGEE. The CDR3 spans 16 residues. V lost 4 bases, J lost 4 bases, and 18 bases lay in between. In DNA, the CDR3 is TGTGCCAGCAGCCTACGGGAAGGTAGCGGTTACAATGAGCAGTTCTTC. Its translation is CASSLREGSGYNEQFF.

V and J are TRBV4-3 and TRBJ1-1, with D perhaps TRBD1 (6 bases). V lost 4 bases and J 1 base, leaving 16 bases between the germline ends. The germline V gene has CDR1 LGHNA and CDR2 YSLEER. CDR3 length: 16 residues. This CDR3 reads CASSPGAGAGNTEAFF. In nucleotides, the CDR3 is TGCGCCAGCAGCCCTGGGGCGGGGGCAGGGAACACTGAAGCTTTCTTT.

The chain is built from TRBV5-1 and TRBJ2-1; D perhaps matches TRBD1 (6 bases). The CDR3 length is 16 residues. Trimming took off 1 base at V and 10 bases at J, with 21 bases between the two ends. Germline V CDR1 and CDR2: SGHRS, YFSETQ. The CDR3 region is CASSLLSGARGGEQFF. DNA of the CDR3: TGCGCCAGCAGCTTGTTGTCAGGGGCCCGCGGAGGAGAGCAGTTCTTC.

V and J are TRBV28 and TRBJ2-5; D not resolved. The CDR3 has 14 residues. The V end lost 4 bases, the J end lost 7 bases, and 16 bases lay between the germline ends. Germline lookup yields CDR1 MDHEN and CDR2 SYDVKM. CDR3 DNA: TGTGCCAGCAGTTCGGACGAAGGAGCCCTGACCCAGTACTTC. Encoded protein: CASSSDEGALTQYF.

The chain joins TRBV5-1 to TRBJ2-1; D might be TRBD1 or TRBD2, each matching 6 bases. V gave up 4 bases and J gave up 5 bases, with 19 bases separating them. CDR1 and CDR2 (germline): SGHRS, YFSETQ. The CDR3 runs to 16 residues. The CDR3 spells CASSPGGGGPNNEQFF. The CDR3 DNA follows: TGCGCCAGCAGCCCCGGTGGAGGGGGTCCCAACAATGAGCAGTTCTTC.

The chain recombines TRBV9 with TRBJ2-1, with D unclear. Per germline, CDR1 SGDLS and CDR2 YYNGEE. CDR3 length: 14 residues. V shed 1 base and J shed 5 bases, with 10 bases lying between them. The CDR3 region has the DNA TGTGCCAGCAGCGTAAGCAGTGTCCACAATGAGCAGTTCTTC. Translation gives CASSVSSVHNEQFF.

A few counts support this clone. The chain couples TRBV27 to TRBJ2-7; D could derive from TRBD1 or TRBD2 (5 bases each). V lost 1 base, J lost 2 bases, and 9 bases lay in between. From germline, CDR1 is MNHEY and CDR2 SMNVEV (reference sequence). This CDR3 has 14 residues. The CDR3: CASSLLGDPYEQYF. The CDR3 region has the DNA TGTGCCAGCAGTTTATTGGGGGACCCCTACGAGCAGTACTTC.

This clone has a handful of counts. The chain joins TRBV9 to TRBJ1-2; D is ambiguous. This CDR3 is built from 16 residues. Germline CDR1 reads SGDLS; CDR2 reads YYNGEE. Trimming pared 2 bases from V and 0 bases from J, leaving 14 bases between. The CDR3 coding sequence is TGTGCCAGCAGCGTCGGATCGGACGGTCCTAACTATGGCTACACCTTC. Translation: CASSVGSDGPNYGYTF.

The V and J genes are TRBV30 and TRBJ2-3; D is possibly TRBD2 (6 bases). The V gene's germline CDR1 is GTSNPN and CDR2 SVGIG (reference sequence). CDR3 length: 12 residues. V lost 2 bases and J 6 bases, leaving 9 bases between the germline ends. CDR3 DNA: TGTGCCTGGAGTCTTGGGGGGGATACGCAGTATTTT. This translates into CAWSLGGDTQYF.

The gene calls are TRBV19 and TRBJ2-3; D is possibly TRBD2 (6 bases). The CDR3 has 14 residues. The germline V and J ends were trimmed by 5 bases and 6 bases, with 15 bases remaining between them. Germline values: CDR1 LNHDA, CDR2 SQIVND (reference sequence). The CDR3 DNA sequence: TGTGCCAGTAGTGTGGGAGGAGGGACCGATACGCAGTATTTT. It is translated as CASSVGGGTDTQYF.

This clone has only one observation. This sequence joins TRBV11-3 and TRBJ1-5; 9 bases match TRBD1. In germline, CDR1 is SGHNT, CDR2 YENEEA. Trimming at V came to 3 bases and at J to 4 bases, leaving 7 bases not matched to a gene. This CDR3 spans 16 amino acids. CDR3 nucleotides: TGTGCCAGCAGCTTTCCGGGACAGGGTATGAATCAGCCCCAGCATTTT. Translation: CASSFPGQGMNQPQHF. Combining the CDR3 with reference TRBV11-3 and TRBJ1-5 gives the whole variable domain EAGVVQSPRYKIIEKKQPVAFWCNPISGHNTLYWYLQNLGQGPELLIRYENEEAVDDSQLPKDRFSAERLKGVDSTLKIQPAELGDSAVYLCASSFPGQGMNQPQHFGDGTRLSIL.

This clone turned up a few times. The CDR3 sequence: CAWSEDSTGHEQYF. The CDR3 DNA is TGTGCCTGGAGTGAGGATTCCACGGGCCACGAGCAGTACTTC. The chain is built from TRBV30 and TRBJ2-5; D is undetermined. The end of the DNA fits TRBJ2-7 better, so the J call may be wrong. This CDR3 is 14 amino acids long. Germline V gene lookup returns CDR1 GTSNPN and CDR2 SVGIG (reference sequence).

This clone appeared a few times. The chain recombines TRBV28 with TRBJ2-7; TRBD2 might be the D (7 bases). Germline V gene sequence: CDR1 MDHEN, CDR2 SYDVKM. This CDR3 spans 14 amino acids. Trimming shortened V by 7 bases and J by 4 bases, and 17 bases separated the two germline ends. The CDR3 region has the DNA TGTGCCAGCACCCGGTCGGGGGGCAATTACGAGCAGTACTTC. Protein sequence: CASTRSGGNYEQYF.

This chain joins TRBV4-1 and TRBJ2-7; D is possibly TRBD1 (6 bases). This CDR3 spans 15 amino acids. Germline V gene sequence: CDR1 MGHRA, CDR2 YSYEKL. V was clipped by 1 base and J by 2 bases, with 12 bases between them. The CDR3 region is CASSQGIQGTYEQYF. CDR3 DNA: TGCGCCAGCAGCCAAGGAATTCAGGGGACCTACGAGCAGTACTTC.

This chain links TRBV2 with TRBJ2-5; D is uncertain. The germline CDR1 and CDR2 sequences are SNHLY and FYNNEI. V lost 6 bases to trimming and J lost 2 bases, with 13 bases between them. This CDR3 has 14 amino acids. The CDR3 coding sequence is TGTGCCAGCAGGGCCAGTGGGTGGCAAGAGACCCAGTACTTC. Translated, it gives CASRASGWQETQYF.

This clone was recorded a few times. This sequence joins TRBV29-1 and TRBJ2-3, with D possibly matching TRBD2 (6 bases). Trimming took 7 bases from V and 0 from J, leaving 26 bases between them. The CDR3 spans 18 residues. CDR1 and CDR2 (germline): SQVTM, ANQGSEA. The CDR3 sequence is CSAMKFTGLRGSTDTQYF. In nucleotides, the CDR3 is TGCAGCGCCATGAAATTCACGGGACTCCGCGGAAGCACAGATACGCAGTATTTT.

This clone was seen more than once but under ten times. This rearrangement joins TRBV29-1 to TRBJ1-2; 11 nucleotides match TRBD1. Germline loops: CDR1 SQVTM, CDR2 ANQGSEA. Trimming cost V 7 bases and J 5 bases; bases outside gene matches: 6. CDR3 length: 13 amino acids. CDR3 nucleotides: TGCAGCGCGGGGACAGGGGGAGAGTATGGCTACACCTTC. It yields the protein CSAGTGGEYGYTF. The whole variable domain, filled in from reference TRBV29-1 and TRBJ1-2, reads SAVISQKPSRDICQRGTSLTIQCQVDSQVTMMFWYRQQPGQSLTLIATANQGSEATYESGFVIDKFPISRPNLTFSTLTVSNMSPEDSSIYLCSAGTGGEYGYTFGSGTRLTVV.